These 5 T cell receptor beta chains were sequenced from one sample in a study of early T cells in non-severe SARS-CoV-2 infection (TCRdb year 2021). Library preparation was by 5' RACE. Sequencing was carried out with a NextSeq 500. TCRdb ran its own pipeline on the public reads, namely fastp trimming at Q25 and MiXCR clone calling, and kept in-frame beta chains. Each entry is one CDR3 protein sequence, shown with its most common DNA and genes. For this sample there are roughly 80,000 distinct CDR3 sequences; about 14% appear just once. Clones ranked in the top ten supply roughly an eighth of the sample. The sequencing sample was made of whole blood. Receptors were obtained from an adult who was a healthcare worker with PCR-confirmed SARS-CoV-2 infection or an uninfected control (not recorded which).

The chain is built from TRBV6-5 and TRBJ2-3, with D possibly TRBD1 on 5 matching bases. V lost 0 bases to trimming and J lost 2 bases, with 12 bases between them. The CDR3 length is 16 residues. Per germline, CDR1 MNHEY and CDR2 SVGAGI. CDR3 amino acids: CASSYSTGAFTDTQYF. The CDR3 DNA reads TGTGCCAGCAGTTACTCGACTGGGGCCTTCACAGATACGCAGTATTTT.

This clonotype showed up just a few times. The rearrangement links TRBV6-1 to TRBJ2-2; D ambiguous. Trimming removed 3 bases from V and 4 bases from J, with 9 bases in between. CDR3 length equals 14 residues. Germline CDR1 and CDR2: MNHNS and SASEGT. CDR3 DNA: TGTGCCAGCAGTGACGCGCTTGGCACCGGGGAGCTGTTTTTT. Its protein product is CASSDALGTGELFF.

This clonotype turned up a few times. The chain recombines TRBV3-1 with TRBJ1-1, with no clear D. The CDR3 has 12 residues. Germline V gene sequence: CDR1 LGHDT, CDR2 YNNKEL (reference sequence). The ends were cut back, 1 base at V and 11 bases at J, with 11 bases in the middle. This CDR3 reads CASSQGWSRAFF. Written as DNA, the CDR3 is TGTGCCAGCAGCCAAGGGTGGAGTCGGGCTTTCTTT. Variable domain in full (rest from reference TRBV3-1 and TRBJ1-1): DTAVSQTPKYLVTQMGNDKSIKCEQNLGHDTMYWYKQDSKKFLKIMFSYNNKELIINETVPNRFSPKSPDKAHLNLHINSLELGDSAVYFCASSQGWSRAFFGQGTRLTVV.

V is TRBV7-2 and J is TRBJ2-6; D is perhaps TRBD1 (5 bases). Germline values: CDR1 SGHTA, CDR2 FQGNSA. This CDR3 has 14 residues. The germline V and J ends were trimmed by 7 bases and 3 bases, with 10 bases remaining between them. The CDR3 region has the DNA TGTGCCAGCACCAACAGGAGTGGGGCCAACGTCCTGACTTTC. This encodes CASTNRSGANVLTF.

This clonotype was observed many times. V and J are TRBV12-3 or TRBV12-4 and TRBJ2-1, with 13 nucleotides matching TRBD2. The V segment lost 7 bases and the J segment 8 bases; nucleotides outside the gene matches: 8. This CDR3 is built from 15 residues. CDR3 nucleotides: TGTGCCAGCACTACCGGGACTAGCGGGGTCTATGAGCAGTTCTTC. Its translation is CASTTGTSGVYEQFF.